Below, one T cell receptor (beta chain) is given with its context. The antigen is unknown. This specimen belongs to a study of cytomegalovirus exposure and HLA in healthy donors. Sequencing used immunoSEQ multiplex PCR; TCRdb keeps in-frame clones, though not all of them. The data show over 120,000 clones, with 85% to 90% seen just once and 9% held by the top ten. It was the approximately 120-subject validation cohort, separate from the approximately 690-subject first cohort, to which the donors belonged. The study's findings and limits: Later, an analysis found that TCR clusters from the first cohort tended to co-occur in the 120 validation repertoires.

The germline CDR1 and CDR2 sequences are GTSNPN and SVGIG (reference sequence). The CDR3 sequence is 18 residues long. V dropped 3 bases and J dropped 2; count of bases not matched to a gene: 11. The chain is built from TRBV30 and TRBJ2-1; 12 nucleotides match TRBD2. The specimen was PBMCs. The receptor's source is a woman aged 18-30 years in good health and CMV-seropositive. Here the CDR3 reads CAWSSASGGGWAYNEQFF. CDR3 nucleotide sequence: TGTGCCTGGAGCTCGGCTAGCGGGGGGGGTTGGGCCTACAATGAGCAGTTCTTC.